A selection of T cell receptor beta chains follows, all from one sample in a study of cytomegalovirus exposure and HLA in healthy donors. Generated by immunoSEQ multiplex PCR, the TCRdb table keeps only in-frame clones and is missing some. The sample yields about 150,000 clones, around three fifths seen once. Material for sequencing was PBMCs. These receptors originate from a woman aged 40 to 50 in good health and CMV-seronegative. CDR3s include the opening cysteine and the closing phenylalanine or tryptophan. The order of the fields is J gene, clone size, V gene, D gene, CDR3 protein, CDR3 DNA. D genes are given only for firm matches. Rows give clone size only sometimes, using once, few, many, or a class for an expanded clone.

>TRBJ2-7|NA|TRBV4-3|NA
CASSQYNGAYEQYF
TGCGCCAGCAGCCAATACAACGGAGCCTACGAGCAGTACTTC
>TRBJ1-4|NA|TRBV14|NA
CASSRGSNEKLFF
TGTGCCAGCAGCCGAGGGTCTAATGAAAAACTGTTTTTT
>TRBJ2-2|NA|TRBV27|TRBD2
CASSFRRGGGTGELFF
TGTGCCAGCAGTTTTCGACGGGGGGGCGGCACCGGGGAGCTGTTTTTT
>TRBJ1-6|once|TRBV19|NA
CASSIREVGSPLHF
TGTGCCAGTAGTATCAGGGAGGTGGGCTCACCCCTCCACTTT
>TRBJ2-3|NA|TRBV7-2|TRBD2
CASSLVASGGATDTQYF
TGTGCCAGCAGCTTAGTGGCTAGCGGGGGGGCCACAGATACGCAGTATTTT
>TRBJ1-1|few|TRBV30|NA
CAWSAPLISTAPTEAFF
TGTGCCTGGAGTGCCCCTCTTATATCGACAGCGCCCACTGAAGCTTTCTTT
>TRBJ2-1|NA|TRBV9|NA
CASSGAGANYNEQFF
TGTGCCAGCAGCGGGGCGGGGGCAAATTACAATGAGCAGTTCTTC
>TRBJ2-1|NA|TRBV6-1|TRBD1
CASSVGTAAYNEQFF
TGTGCCAGCAGTGTTGGGACAGCAGCCTACAATGAGCAGTTCTTC
>TRBJ1-6|NA|TRBV5-1|NA
CASSALSGTQNNSPLHF
TGCGCCAGCAGCGCGCTCTCCGGGACACAAAATAATTCACCCCTCCACTTT
>TRBJ1-1|few|TRBV5-6|TRBD1
CASSSLGQGGHTEAFF
TGTGCCAGCAGCTCCCTCGGACAGGGGGGGCACACTGAAGCTTTCTTT
>TRBJ2-5|NA|TRBV7-8|NA
CASSLITRGQETQYF
TGTGCCAGCAGCTTAATCACCCGGGGCCAAGAGACCCAGTACTTC
>TRBJ1-1|NA|TRBV6-6|TRBD1
CASTRDSTIEAFF
TGTGCCAGCACCCGGGACAGCACCATCGAAGCTTTCTTT
>TRBJ1-2|NA|TRBV6-5|TRBD1
CASNSGQGYGGYTF
TGTGCCAGCAACTCGGGACAGGGCTACGGGGGCTACACCTTC
>TRBJ1-4|NA|TRBV7-2|TRBD1
CASSWGQGDNEKLFF
TGTGCCAGCAGCTGGGGACAGGGGGATAATGAAAAACTGTTTTTT
>TRBJ1-2|NA|TRBV9|NA
CASSVVSSGDYGYTF
TGTGCCAGCAGCGTAGTCTCCTCAGGGGACTATGGCTACACCTTC
>TRBJ1-6|few|TRBV27|NA
CASSLSRISPLHF
TGTGCCAGCAGTTTAAGCCGTATTTCACCCCTCCACTTT
>TRBJ2-3|NA|TRBV6-1|TRBD2
CASEIGTSGLSQYF
TGTGCCAGCGAAATCGGAACTAGCGGACTCTCTCAGTATTTT
>TRBJ1-6|NA|TRBV2|NA
CASTLPRDRNSPLHF
TGTGCCAGCACACTCCCGAGGGATAGGAATTCACCCCTCCACTTT
>TRBJ1-4|NA|TRBV6-5|TRBD1
CASSSSQGEEKLFF
TGTGCCAGCAGTTCCTCACAGGGGGAGGAAAAACTGTTTTTT
>TRBJ2-7|NA|TRBV18|TRBD1
CASSTGTGFHEQYF
TGTGCCAGCTCAACCGGGACAGGGTTCCACGAGCAGTACTTC
>TRBJ2-7|NA|TRBV11-2|TRBD2
CASSLERGGTYEQYF
TGTGCCAGCAGCTTAGAACGGGGGGGAACCTACGAGCAGTACTTC
>TRBJ1-3|NA|TRBV30|NA
CAWSVSWGPGNTIYF
TGTGCCTGGAGTGTATCCTGGGGCCCTGGAAACACCATATATTTT
>TRBJ2-7|NA|TRBV2|NA
CASRGRSSYEQYF
TGTGCCAGCAGAGGTAGGAGCTCCTACGAGCAGTACTTC
>TRBJ1-1|few|TRBV10-3|TRBD1
CAIKMDRENTEAFF
TGTGCCATCAAAATGGACAGGGAGAACACTGAAGCTTTCTTT
>TRBJ2-1|NA|TRBV10-3|TRBD2
CAISESGRATGGSERFF
TGTGCCATCAGTGAGTCAGGTAGAGCAACGGGGGGAAGTGAGCGGTTCTTC
>TRBJ1-6|NA|TRBV18|TRBD1
CASSSRDRDNSPLHF
TGTGCCAGCTCAAGCCGGGACAGGGATAATTCACCCCTCCACTTT
>TRBJ1-6|NA|TRBV28|NA
CASSLPSGTYNSPLHF
TGTGCCAGCAGTTTACCCTCAGGGACCTATAATTCACCCCTCCACTTT
>TRBJ1-2|NA|TRBV2|NA
CASSEIPGGNYGYTF
TGTGCCAGCAGTGAAATTCCGGGGGGAAACTATGGCTACACCTTC
>TRBJ2-7|NA|TRBV18|TRBD1
CASSPDRGEQYF
TGTGCCAGCTCACCCGACAGGGGCGAGCAGTACTTC
>TRBJ1-1|NA|TRBV30|NA
CAHRGGNTEAFF
TGTGCCCACCGCGGAGGGAACACTGAAGCTTTCTTT
>TRBJ2-5|NA|TRBV2|NA
CASSEGGETQYF
TGTGCCAGCAGTGAGGGGGGTGAGACCCAGTACTTC
>TRBJ1-2|NA|TRBV5-4|NA
CASTRIQGTGYTF
TGTGCCAGCACCCGGATACAGGGAACGGGCTACACCTTC
>TRBJ1-1|NA|TRBV7-3|NA
CASSLTGGNTEAFF
TGTGCCAGCAGCTTAACTGGCGGGAACACTGAAGCTTTCTTT
>TRBJ2-5|NA|TRBV5-5|NA
CASSLVAGHKETQYF
TGTGCCAGCAGCTTGGTTGCAGGGCATAAAGAGACCCAGTACTTC
>TRBJ2-7|NA|TRBV5-1|TRBD2
CASSLGLAGYPYEQYF
TGCGCCAGCAGCTTGGGACTAGCGGGCTACCCCTACGAGCAGTACTTC
>TRBJ2-1|NA|TRBV11-1|TRBD1
CASSLRVLRGQEFF
TGTGCCAGCAGCTTAAGGGTCCTCCGTGGACAGGAGTTCTTC
>TRBJ1-1|NA|TRBV7-2|NA
CASSLRGQTEAFF
TGTGCCAGCAGCTTAAGAGGACAGACTGAAGCTTTCTTT
>TRBJ1-2|NA|TRBV19|NA
CASSIQYYGYTF
TGTGCCAGTAGTATCCAGTACTATGGCTACACCTTC
>TRBJ2-5|NA|TRBV9|NA
CASSVVGQGGETQYF
TGTGCCAGCAGCGTAGTAGGACAGGGAGGGGAGACCCAGTACTTC
>TRBJ2-7|NA|TRBV18|NA
CASSPGQLSYEQYF
TGTGCCAGCTCACCCGGACAGCTTTCCTACGAGCAGTACTTC
>TRBJ2-7|NA|TRBV27|NA
CASSSPGWEQYF
TGTGCCAGCTCGTCTCCAGGTTGGGAGCAGTACTTC
>TRBJ1-2|NA|TRBV19|TRBD1
CASTRRGDRPNYGYTF
TGTGCCAGTACCCGTCGGGGGGACAGGCCTAACTATGGCTACACCTTC
>TRBJ2-7|NA|TRBV9|NA
CASSVDHSSYEQYF
TGTGCCAGCAGCGTAGATCACAGCTCCTACGAGCAGTACTTC
>TRBJ1-1|NA|TRBV21-1|NA
CASSNQVQMNTEAFF
TGTGCCAGCAGCAACCAGGTCCAAATGAACACTGAAGCTTTCTTT
>TRBJ1-2|NA|TRBV19|TRBD1
CASSNRDRDMWGYTF
TGTGCCAGTAGTAACCGGGACAGGGATATGTGGGGCTACACCTTC
>TRBJ1-2|NA|TRBV5-1|TRBD1
CASSLAHSGGYGYTF
TGCGCCAGCAGCTTGGCCCATTCAGGGGGCTATGGCTACACCTTC
>TRBJ1-2|NA|TRBV6-5|NA
CASSFTRTASYGYTF
TGTGCCAGCAGTTTCACCAGGACAGCCTCCTATGGCTACACCTTC
>TRBJ1-1|NA|TRBV27|TRBD1
CASKIGTAINTEAFF
TGTGCCAGCAAGATTGGGACAGCAATTAACACTGAAGCTTTCTTT